This T cell receptor (beta chain) was observed in a study of regulatory T cells in long-lasting Graves disease. Germline CDR1 SGHAT, CDR2 FQNNGV. V lost 2 bases and J 3 bases, leaving 20 bases between the germline ends. The CDR3 is made up of 17 amino acids. In building TCR beta libraries, iRepertoire HTBI primers were used together with Arm-PCR of CDR3 regions. TCRdb re-derived calls from the multiplex PCR reads in MiXCR, one entry per CDR3 protein. The profile shows some 340,000 distinct CDR3 sequences, around 23% of them singletons. Study-wide results and limits: Less diverse TCR repertoires were seen in persistent Graves' patients than in newly diagnosed ones. Relative to new patients (roughly 900), persistent patients exhibited greater sharing of public clonotypes (around 3,000).

Indicated time point: persistent/refractory GD, antithyroid drugs over 5 years with positive TRAb. The TCR library was made from RNA that had been extracted from PBMCs in TRIzol. The table lists this clonotype with many counts. Antigen unknown. V usage is TRBV11-2 and J usage is TRBJ2-7, with D possibly TRBD2 on 6 matching bases. The specimen comprised peripheral blood mononuclear cells (PBMCs), sampled when the disease was refractory, from a patient treated with antithyroid drugs. The sequence came from a woman in her forties with Graves disease. The CDR3 nucleotides are TGTGCCAGCAGCTTACGGCGGGACCCTACGGGTATCTACGAGCAGTACTTC. As protein: CASSLRRDPTGIYEQYF.